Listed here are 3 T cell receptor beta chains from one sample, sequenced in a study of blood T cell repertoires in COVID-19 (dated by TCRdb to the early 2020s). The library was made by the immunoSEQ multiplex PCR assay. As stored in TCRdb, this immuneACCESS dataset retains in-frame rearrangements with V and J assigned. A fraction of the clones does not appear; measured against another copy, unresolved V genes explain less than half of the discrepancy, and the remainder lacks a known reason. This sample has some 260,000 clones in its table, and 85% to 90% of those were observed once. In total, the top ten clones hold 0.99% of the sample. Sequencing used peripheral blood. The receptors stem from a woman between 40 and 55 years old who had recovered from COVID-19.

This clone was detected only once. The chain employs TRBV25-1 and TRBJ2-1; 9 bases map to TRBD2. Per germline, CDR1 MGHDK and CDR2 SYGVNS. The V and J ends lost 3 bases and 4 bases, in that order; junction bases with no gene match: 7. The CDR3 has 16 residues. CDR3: CASSDPSGKGYNEQFF. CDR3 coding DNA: TGTGCCAGCAGTGATCCTAGCGGGAAGGGGTACAATGAGCAGTTCTTC.

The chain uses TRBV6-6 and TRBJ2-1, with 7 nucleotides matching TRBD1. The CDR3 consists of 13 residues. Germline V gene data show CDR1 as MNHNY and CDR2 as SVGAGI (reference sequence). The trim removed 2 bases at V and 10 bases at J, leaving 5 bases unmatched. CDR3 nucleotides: TGTGCCAGCAGTTACGGGGGACAGAGCGAGCAGTTCTTC. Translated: CASSYGGQSEQFF.

CDR3 region: CASSEGMGRAMAKNIQYF. The CDR3 DNA is TGTGCCAGCAGTGAAGGTATGGGCAGGGCGATGGCCAAAAACATTCAGTACTTC. The gene calls are TRBV2 and TRBJ2-4; D is perhaps TRBD1 (5 bases). Germline values: CDR1 SNHLY, CDR2 FYNNEI. Trimming left V 1 base short and J 1 base short, with 17 bases between. This CDR3 region has 18 residues.